This T cell receptor beta chain was obtained from a study of neoadjuvant anti-PD-1 for oral cavity cancer. As for the study in general: Patients without progression got a fourth dose around day 43.

Turning to this clone: What it binds is unknown.

This CDR3 region has 12 residues. Germline CDR1 and CDR2: GTSNPN and SVGIG (reference sequence). V was clipped by 3 bases and J by 9 bases; unmatched bases: 4. Clones were read by immunoSEQ multiplex PCR, and TCRdb kept only the in-frame ones, dropping some. This sample yields 11,000 to 15,000 clones, of which 65% to 75% are seen a single time; approximately 3.3% belongs to the top ten. Study-level points and caveats: After neoadjuvant nivolumab, PBMC T cell clonality was significantly higher in non-responders than responders. Treg/Th17 ratio rose with pretreatment blood and fell with post-treatment tumor TCRbeta clonality.

The patients had HPV-negative, locally advanced oral cavity squamous cell carcinoma. The clonotype originates from a person aged 35 to 85 with oral cavity squamous cell carcinoma. This chain connects TRBV30 to TRBJ2-1; 8 bases agree with TRBD2. The source material was PBMCs, sampled before nivolumab (anti-PD-1) treatment. The CDR3 is CAWSGGEVEQFF. The CDR3 region has the DNA TGTGCCTGGAGCGGGGGGGAAGTTGAGCAGTTCTTC.